This is a list of T cell receptor beta chains from one sample in a study of T cells in Graves' hyperthyroidism and ophthalmopathy. One entry per CDR3 protein results from TCRdb running MiXCR on the multiplex PCR reads. The table shows about 210,000 distinct CDR3 sequences, with approximately 17% occurring only once. Sequencing input: blood. These TCRs come from a man in his fifties with Graves' hyperthyroidism. The CDR3 runs from the conserved cysteine through the conserved F or W. D genes are given only for firm matches. Size values are once, few and many counts, or a class for expanded clones, and some rows have none.

>few|18|TRBV20-1|TRBJ2-5|TRBD2
TGCAGTGCTTCCGTCTTACTGACTAGCGGGAGCTTCGTAGAGACCCAGTACTTC
CSASVLLTSGSFVETQYF
>-|14|TRBV6-2/TRBV6-3|TRBJ2-7|TRBD1
TGTGCCAGCAACCGGGACAGGGGGCGGTACGAGCAGTACTTC
CASNRDRGRYEQYF
>-|15|TRBV19|TRBJ1-6|-
TGTGCCAGTACCGCAGGGGCTAACTATAATTCACCCCTCCACTTT
CASTAGANYNSPLHF
>many|15|TRBV11-2|TRBJ2-2|TRBD1
TGTGCCAGCAACCTACAGGGGGCAAACACCGGGGAGCTGTTTTTT
CASNLQGANTGELFF
>many|14|TRBV20-1|TRBJ1-5|-
TGCAGTGCTAGAAGGACAGCTAGCAATCAGCCCCAGCATTTT
CSARRTASNQPQHF
>many|14|TRBV29-1|TRBJ1-1|-
TGCAGCGTTGAAGTCAGGGAAGGGAACACTGAAGCTTTCTTT
CSVEVREGNTEAFF
>many|16|TRBV20-1|TRBJ2-7|TRBD2
TGCAGTGCTAGAGAGGGGACTAGCGGGAGAAGTGGCGAGCAGTACTTC
CSAREGTSGRSGEQYF
>many|16|TRBV28|TRBJ2-1|TRBD1
TGTGCCAGCAGCCGCCTCCGGGACAGGATCTACAATGAGCAGTTCTTC
CASSRLRDRIYNEQFF
>few|14|TRBV12-3/TRBV12-4|TRBJ2-1|-
TGTGCCAGCTCCCCCCAGTGGACCGACAATGAGCAGTTCTTC
CASSPQWTDNEQFF
>many|13|TRBV11-1|TRBJ1-1|-
TGTGCCAGCAGCTTAGACATGCTAGAAGAAGCTTTCTTT
CASSLDMLEEAFF
>many|15|TRBV7-2|TRBJ2-7|-
TGTGCCAGCAGCTTACAGGGGGCGGGAGGGGGTGAGCAGTACTTC
CASSLQGAGGGEQYF
>many|14|TRBV27|TRBJ2-7|-
TGTGCCAGCCGGTACGGGGACTTGCGGAGCGAGCAGTACTTC
CASRYGDLRSEQYF
>many|15|TRBV28|TRBJ2-7|TRBD1
TGTGCCAGCAGTTTGGGGGACAGACTCTCCTACGAGCAGTACTTC
CASSLGDRLSYEQYF
>-|16|TRBV11-3|TRBJ2-1|-
TGTGCCAGCAGCTTAGGGGGGGCTAGCTCCTACAATGAGCAGTTCTTC
CASSLGGASSYNEQFF
>many|13|TRBV11-3|TRBJ2-1|TRBD2
TGTGCCAGCAGCCGGACTAGCGGGAATGAGCAGTTCTTC
CASSRTSGNEQFF
>-|13|TRBV11-2|TRBJ2-3|-
TGTGCCAGCAGCTTATTTGGCACAGATACGCAGTATTTT
CASSLFGTDTQYF
>many|15|TRBV13|TRBJ2-7|TRBD2
TGTGCCAGCAGCTTACTAGCGGGACGGGAGGTGTTGCAGTACTTC
CASSLLAGREVLQYF
>few|12|TRBV4-1|TRBJ1-1|-
TGCGCCAGCAGCCACGGTGACACTGAAGCTTTCTTT
CASSHGDTEAFF
>many|15|TRBV6-2/TRBV6-3|TRBJ1-5|TRBD1
TGTGCCAGCAGTATAACCGACAGGGTGGATCAGCCCCAGCATTTT
CASSITDRVDQPQHF
>few|15|TRBV6-1|TRBJ2-7|TRBD2
TGTGCCAGCAGTTCACTAGCGGTAAGCTCCTACGAGCAGTACTTC
CASSSLAVSSYEQYF
>many|15|TRBV24-1|TRBJ2-7|TRBD2
TGTGCCACCAGTGAACCTCCGGGACTAAGGCTCGAGCAGTACTTC
CATSEPPGLRLEQYF
>many|14|TRBV4-2|TRBJ2-3|TRBD2
TGTGCCAGCAGCCAAGGACTAGCGGATGATACGCAGTATTTT
CASSQGLADDTQYF
>-|16|TRBV4-1|TRBJ2-2|TRBD2
TGCGCCAGCAGCCAAGATTTAGCGGGAGGTACCGGGGAGCTGTTTTTT
CASSQDLAGGTGELFF
>-|14|TRBV12-3/TRBV12-4|TRBJ1-3|TRBD1
TGTGCCAGCAGTTTTACAGGGGCTGGAAACACCATATATTTT
CASSFTGAGNTIYF
>-|15|TRBV20-1|TRBJ2-1|TRBD2
TGCAGTGGGACTAGCGGGCGGAACTCCTACAATGAGCAGTTCTTC
CSGTSGRNSYNEQFF
>many|15|TRBV27|TRBJ1-6|TRBD1
TGTGCCAGCCTTCGGACAGGGGGCTATAATTCACCCCTCCACTTT
CASLRTGGYNSPLHF